One sample yielded the 26 T cell receptor beta chains listed below, sequenced in a study of human T cells and chemical hapten exposure. Noted time point: pre-sensitization, week 0. Indicated treatment: therapeutic diphenylcyclopropenone sensitization with weekly scalp DPC. Sequencing started from total RNA isolated from unfractionated whole blood. Each CDR3 protein gets one entry after TCRdb re-called the RACE reads with MiXCR. The sample lists 33,000 or so distinct CDR3 sequences, around 12% occurring once. The sample was whole blood, taken in connection with sensitization to the hapten diphenylcyclopropenone (DPC). These receptors all stem from a woman in her forties with alopecia areata. Some clones in this sample may be carry-over from other donors' samples.

This chain links TRBV7-2 with TRBJ1-2; 8 nucleotides agree with TRBD1. The CDR3 runs to 13 residues. V dropped 8 bases and J dropped 2; count of bases not matched to a gene: 4. Germline CDR1 reads SGHTA; CDR2 reads FQGNSA. For the CDR3, the DNA is TGTGCCAGCGGGGACAGGCAAAACTATGGCTACACCTTC. This translates into CASGDRQNYGYTF.

Points on this clonotype: A much larger clone lies one base from this, so it may be a read error. This chain links TRBV12-3 or TRBV12-4 with TRBJ2-5; D is uncertain. The CDR3 totals 14 residues. CDR3: CASSQYPRQEIQYF. CDR3 coding DNA: TGTGCCAGCAGTCAATATCCCCGCCAAGAGATCCAGTACTTC.

This clonotype was detected ten times or more. J is TRBJ1-2 and V is TRBV7-9, with 8 positions matching TRBD1. With 5 bases clipped from V and 3 bases from J, the junction kept 2 bases outside the gene matches. The CDR3 runs 13 residues. Germline V CDR1 and CDR2: SEHNR, FQNEAQ (reference sequence). This CDR3 is CASSRTGYYGYTF. The CDR3 bases are TGTGCCAGCAGCCGGACAGGGTACTATGGCTACACCTTC. The whole variable domain, remainder taken from reference TRBV7-9 and TRBJ1-2, is DTGVSQNPRHKITKRGQNVTFRCDPISEHNRLYWYRQTLGQGPEFLTYFQNEAQLEKSRLLSDRFSAERPKGSFSTLEIQRTEQGDSAMYLCASSRTGYYGYTFGSGTRLTVV.

The chain has TRBV5-1 and TRBJ2-3, with TRBD2 matching over 10 bases. The germline V gene has CDR1 SGHRS and CDR2 YFSETQ. The ends lost 4 bases at V and 0 bases at J; junction bases unmatched: 8. The CDR3 loop spans 17 amino acids. The CDR3 reads CASSLRTSGASTDTQYF. For the CDR3, the DNA is TGCGCCAGCAGCCTGCGGACTAGCGGAGCTAGCACAGATACGCAGTATTTT.

This clonotype showed up many times. The chain is built from TRBV28 and TRBJ2-1, with D possibly matching TRBD2 (6 bases). There are 14 residues in the CDR3. Germline CDR1 is MDHEN and CDR2 is SYDVKM. V was trimmed by 6 bases and J by 0 bases, leaving 9 bases between them. The CDR3 reads CASSGGSSYNEQFF. The CDR3 region has the DNA TGTGCCAGCAGCGGGGGAAGCTCCTACAATGAGCAGTTCTTC.

This clonotype was observed many times. The chain is built from TRBV7-6 and TRBJ2-2, with 13 bases fitting TRBD2. V was clipped by 5 bases and J by 6 bases; unmatched bases: 9. CDR3 size: 17 residues. The germline CDR1 and CDR2 sequences are SGHVS and FNYEAQ. The CDR3 loop reads CASSALAGGPGAGELFF. The CDR3 nucleotides are TGTGCCAGCAGCGCACTAGCGGGAGGGCCCGGTGCCGGGGAGCTGTTTTTT.

Note on this clonotype: A read error is possible here, since a much larger clone lies one base away. This sequence joins TRBV29-1 and TRBJ2-5; D is undetermined. This CDR3 comprises 14 residues. Per the germline V gene, CDR1 is SQVTM and CDR2 is ANQGSEA. CDR3 in DNA: TGCTGCGTCACAATGGCGGAGTACCAAGAGACCCAGTACTTC. Protein sequence: CCVTMAEYQETQYF.

There are many counts of this clonotype. The chain recombines TRBV28 with TRBJ1-4; D not resolved. Germline V gene data show CDR1 as MDHEN and CDR2 as SYDVKM. CDR3 length: 11 amino acids. The germline V and J ends were trimmed by 7 bases and 6 bases, with 6 bases remaining between them. CDR3 bases: TGTGCCAGCACCTCTGATGAAAAACTGTTTTTT. As protein: CASTSDEKLFF.

This clonotype was seen ten or more times. The CDR3 DNA reads as TGTGCCAGCTCACAGCAGACAGTGAACACTGAAGCTTTCTTT. This gives the protein CASSQQTVNTEAFF. V usage is TRBV18 and J usage is TRBJ1-1; TRBD1 is a possible D gene (5 bases). The CDR3 consists of 14 residues. V was pared by 4 bases and J by 0 bases, with 9 bases between. Germline values: CDR1 KGHSH, CDR2 LQKENI. Full variable domain (remainder filled in from reference TRBV18 and TRBJ1-1): NAGVMQNPRHLVRRRGQEARLRCSPMKGHSHVYWYRQLPEEGLKFMVYLQKENIIDESGMPKERFSAEFPKEGPSILRIQQVVRGDSAAYFCASSQQTVNTEAFFGQGTRLTVV.

This clonotype was observed a few times. The chain is built from TRBV20-1 and TRBJ1-4; tentative D call: TRBD1 (5 bases). Looked up from germline, CDR1 is DFQATT and CDR2 is SNEGSKA (reference sequence). V lost 5 bases to trimming and J lost 0 bases, with 7 bases between them. The CDR3 is 13 amino acids. Written as DNA, the CDR3 is TGCAGTGCTCCGGACACAACTAATGAAAAACTGTTTTTT. It translates to CSAPDTTNEKLFF.

In its sample, this clonotype was seen a few times. The J gene is TRBJ2-1, the V gene TRBV20-1, with TRBD2 matching over 11 bases. The ends lost 2 bases at V and 7 bases at J; junction bases unmatched: 4. The CDR3 contains 14 residues. Germline assignment: CDR1 DFQATT and CDR2 SNEGSKA (reference sequence). The CDR3 bases are TGCAGTGCTAGACTAGCGGGGGGCCATAATGAGCAGTTCTTC. It translates to CSARLAGGHNEQFF.

This clonotype has ten or more counts. The chain joins TRBV12-3 or TRBV12-4 to TRBJ2-1; 9 nucleotides agree with TRBD2. Trimming took 5 bases from V and 0 from J; bases not matched to a gene: 8. This CDR3 region has 17 residues. As DNA, the CDR3 is TGTGCCAGCAGTCGAGGACTAGCGAAGAGCTCCTACAATGAGCAGTTCTTC. Protein: CASSRGLAKSSYNEQFF.

This clonotype was seen many times. The chain employs TRBV5-1 and TRBJ1-1, with D hard to call. Germline V gene data show CDR1 as SGHRS and CDR2 as YFSETQ. Deletions cut 1 base from V and 1 base from J, with 11 bases between. The CDR3 is 15 residues long. The CDR3, as DNA: TGCGCCAGCAGCTTGAGCGGCGGAGGGAACACTGAAGCTTTCTTT. The encoded protein is CASSLSGGGNTEAFF.

This clonotype was recorded a few times. This chain links TRBV29-1 with TRBJ2-7, with TRBD2 identical over 11 bases. J was trimmed by 3 bases and V by 5 bases; bases with no gene match: 3. The CDR3 spans 13 residues. Germline V gene lookup returns CDR1 SQVTM and CDR2 ANQGSEA. This chain's CDR3 is CSVKTSGNYEQYF. CDR3 DNA sequence: TGCAGCGTTAAGACTAGCGGGAACTACGAGCAGTACTTC.

About this clonotype: The junction differs from germline at one of its ends, possibly a read error. The chain links TRBV7-2 to TRBJ1-2; D unresolved. The CDR3 is 15 amino acids. The germline CDR1 and CDR2 sequences are SGHTA and FQGNSA. CDR3 loop: CASSFYRTAWDGHTF. The CDR3 DNA reads as TGTGCCAGCAGCTTTTATCGGACGGCTTGGGATGGCCACACCTTC.

This clonotype was recorded a few times. The V call is TRBV28, the J call TRBJ2-7, with no clear D. The V end lost 1 base, the J end lost 3 bases, and 13 bases lay between the germline ends. This CDR3 has 15 amino acids. CDR1 and CDR2 from the germline V gene are MDHEN and SYDVKM. The chain's CDR3 is CASSLSLGTVYEQYF. CDR3 DNA: TGTGCCAGCAGTTTATCCCTTGGAACCGTCTACGAGCAGTACTTC.

This clonotype was seen many times. This CDR3 is CASSIVAPNEQFF. The CDR3 bases are TGTGCCAGTAGTATAGTAGCTCCGAATGAGCAGTTCTTC. The chain is built from TRBV19 and TRBJ2-1; D unclear. V was trimmed by 1 base and J by 7 bases, leaving 8 bases between them. CDR3 size: 13 residues. Germline-derived CDR1 and CDR2 are LNHDA and SQIVND (reference sequence).

This clonotype has a handful of counts. This rearrangement joins TRBV4-1 to TRBJ1-1; TRBD1 aligns across 8 bases. Germline CDR1 MGHRA, CDR2 YSYEKL. The trim removed 2 bases at V and 4 bases at J, leaving 6 bases unmatched. The CDR3 loop spans 15 amino acids. CDR3 in amino acids: CASSQPFTGGTEAFF. CDR3 bases: TGCGCCAGCAGCCAACCGTTTACAGGGGGCACTGAAGCTTTCTTT.

The gene calls are TRBV28 and TRBJ1-2; TRBD1 might be the D (5 bases). CDR1 is MDHEN, CDR2 SYDVKM, per germline. CDR3 length: 11 residues. V was pared by 5 bases and J by 8 bases, with 9 bases between. The CDR3 here is CASSIGTGYTF. In DNA form, the CDR3 reads TGTGCCAGCAGTATAGGGACGGGCTACACCTTC.

The table lists this clonotype with a count of one. The chain employs TRBV7-2 and TRBJ2-3; D is possibly TRBD2 (6 bases). The CDR3 totals 15 residues. Germline V gene data show CDR1 as SGHTA and CDR2 as FQGNSA. Trimming left V 4 bases short and J 1 base short, with 12 bases between. The chain's CDR3 is CASSSVAVGTDTQYF. The CDR3 nucleotides are TGTGCCAGCAGCTCCGTAGCGGTGGGCACAGATACGCAGTATTTT. The whole variable domain, remainder taken from reference TRBV7-2 and TRBJ2-3, is GAGVSQSPSNKVTEKGKDVELRCDPISGHTALYWYRQSLGQGLEFLIYFQGNSAPDKSGLPSDRFSAERTGGSVSTLTIQRTQQEDSAVYLCASSSVAVGTDTQYFGPGTRLTVL.

This clonotype was detected ten times or more. V is TRBV19 and J is TRBJ2-3; D is uncertain. V shed 5 bases and J shed 6 bases, with 15 bases lying between them. The germline V gene has CDR1 LNHDA and CDR2 SQIVND (reference sequence). The CDR3 contains 14 residues. CDR3 sequence reads: CASSLFTNGDTQYF. The CDR3 coding sequence is TGTGCCAGTAGTCTTTTCACGAACGGGGATACGCAGTATTTT. Complete variable domain (other parts from reference TRBV19 and TRBJ2-3): DGGITQSPKYLFRKEGQNVTLSCEQNLNHDAMYWYRQDPGQGLRLIYYSQIVNDFQKGDIAEGYSVSREKKESFPLTVTSAQKNPTAFYLCASSLFTNGDTQYFGPGTRLTVL.

This clonotype is termed medium-sized. The chain couples TRBV7-2 to TRBJ1-5; D gene ambiguous. This CDR3 contains 14 residues. Deletions cut 0 bases from V and 7 bases from J, with 10 bases between. Germline V gene data show CDR1 as SGHTA and CDR2 as FQGNSA. This chain's CDR3 is CASSLAVTTQPQHF. CDR3 sequence (DNA): TGTGCCAGCAGCTTAGCGGTAACAACACAGCCCCAGCATTTT.

There are many counts of this clonotype. The rearrangement joins TRBV9 to TRBJ1-5; tentatively, D is TRBD1 (5 bases). This CDR3 comprises 11 residues. With 7 bases removed from V and 8 bases from J, the gap between germline ends came to 10 bases. CDR1 SGDLS and CDR2 YYNGEE come from the germline V gene. DNA for the CDR3: TGTGCCAGCGGGGGGGTTGAGCCCCAGCATTTT. This translates into CASGGVEPQHF.

This clonotype was counted between two and nine times. This chain uses TRBV7-9 with TRBJ1-1; D is uncertain. Germline V CDR1 and CDR2: SEHNR, FQNEAQ (reference sequence). The V end was cut by 5 bases, the J end by 3 bases, with 4 bases between. The CDR3 runs to 11 residues. CDR3 coding DNA: TGTGCCAGCAGCCCAGACACTGAAGCTTTCTTT. Encoded protein: CASSPDTEAFF.

In this sample, this clonotype turned up many times. This chain joins TRBV14 and TRBJ1-5; no definite D call. Germline V gene sequence: CDR1 SGHDN, CDR2 FVKESK. The CDR3 runs to 13 residues. V dropped 1 base and J dropped 6 bases, with 7 bases sitting between them. CDR3 nucleotide sequence: TGTGCCAGCAGCCAAGGTCACGGTCAGCCCCAGCATTTT. Amino acid sequence: CASSQGHGQPQHF.

This clonotype came up many times. The V and J genes are TRBV28 and TRBJ2-7, with D tentatively TRBD2 (6 bases). This CDR3 region has 14 residues. Per the germline V gene, CDR1 is MDHEN and CDR2 is SYDVKM. V was shortened by 6 bases and J by 0 bases, with 12 bases between the two germline ends. The CDR3 nucleotides are TGTGCCAGCAGGTTAGCGGAAATCTCCTACGAGCAGTACTTC. Protein sequence: CASRLAEISYEQYF.